The 14 T cell receptor beta chains listed next were all sequenced from one sample in a study of blood T cells in healthy people across ages. Then a second PCR, running roughly 7 to 11 cycles, was carried out with a sample-barcoded 5' primer and a J-beta primer mix. TCRdb recomputed calls from the 5' RACE reads with MiXCR, one row per CDR3 protein. Among hundreds of thousands of distinct CDR3 sequences listed, approximately 29% were seen once. Input material: blood. These receptors were obtained from a woman older than 75 in good health.

In this sample, this clonotype turned up many times. The chain couples TRBV6-5 to TRBJ2-7, with a weak D call TRBD2 (5 bases). From germline, CDR1 is MNHEY and CDR2 SVGAGI. CDR3 length equals 16 residues. Trimming removed 4 bases from V and 1 base from J, with 17 bases in between. CDR3 bases: TGTGCCAGCAGTTCCCCGAGTGGAACGGGATCCTACGAGCAGTACTTC. This sequence encodes CASSSPSGTGSYEQYF.

This clonotype has a count of ten or more. The gene calls are TRBV29-1 and TRBJ2-1; 11 nucleotides line up with TRBD2. With 2 bases clipped from V and 6 bases from J, the junction kept 3 bases outside the gene matches. The CDR3 is 14 residues long. The germline gives CDR1 SQVTM, CDR2 ANQGSEA. Here the CDR3 DNA reads TGCAGCGTTGAAACTAGCGGGGGTAGCAATGAGCAGTTCTTC. Its translation: CSVETSGGSNEQFF.

The gene calls are TRBV7-3 and TRBJ2-1, with D tentatively TRBD2 (6 bases). The CDR3 totals 15 residues. Germline-derived CDR1 and CDR2 are SGHTA and FQGTGA. V lost 2 bases to trimming and J lost 6 bases, with 14 bases between them. Written as DNA, the CDR3 is TGTGCCAGCAGCTTAGCGGGGAATACGGGCAATGAGCAGTTCTTC. Protein product: CASSLAGNTGNEQFF. The full variable domain, its missing parts supplied by reference TRBV7-3 and TRBJ2-1, is GAGVSQTPSNKVTEKGKYVELRCDPISGHTALYWYRQSLGQGPEFLIYFQGTGAADDSGLPNDRFFAVRPEGSVSTLKIQRTERGDSAVYLCASSLAGNTGNEQFFGPGTRLTVL.

The chain recombines TRBV20-1 with TRBJ2-7, with D tentatively TRBD2 (5 bases). Deletions cut 0 bases from V and 4 bases from J, with 13 bases between. The CDR3 sequence is 14 residues long. Per the germline V gene, CDR1 is DFQATT and CDR2 is SNEGSKA (reference sequence). The CDR3 protein is CSARDPGVLYEQYF. The CDR3 DNA reads as TGCAGTGCTAGAGACCCCGGGGTTCTGTACGAGCAGTACTTC.

This clonotype was detected many times. The rearrangement uses TRBV20-1 and TRBJ1-1; D is possibly TRBD1 (5 bases). The V gene's germline CDR1 is DFQATT and CDR2 SNEGSKA (reference sequence). The CDR3 loop spans 13 amino acids. The V end lost 0 bases, the J end lost 11 bases, and 16 bases lay between the germline ends. CDR3 residues: CSARDYRGDRAFF. The CDR3 nucleotides are TGCAGTGCTAGAGATTACCGGGGGGACCGGGCTTTCTTT.

This clonotype was counted ten times or more. This chain uses TRBV24-1 with TRBJ2-1; tentative D call: TRBD2 (5 bases). Germline CDR1 is KGHDR and CDR2 is SFDVKD. With 7 bases removed from V and 8 bases from J, the gap between germline ends came to 11 bases. CDR3 size: 12 residues. CDR3 loop: CATSRFGDEQFF. The CDR3 nucleotides read TGTGCCACCAGCCGCTTCGGGGATGAGCAGTTCTTC.

A note on this clonotype: One end of the junction does not line up with germline, which may come from a read error. The V call is TRBV10-3, the J call TRBJ2-1; D not certain. The CDR3 length is 14 residues. Germline V gene data show CDR1 as ENHRY and CDR2 as SYGVKD. The CDR3 DNA reads TGTGCCAGCAGTTACGGTTCAGAAAACAATGAGCAGTTCTTC. This codes for CASSYGSENNEQFF.

Many counts were recorded for this clonotype. This clone may be a read error of a much larger clone one base away. This sequence joins TRBV6-5 and TRBJ2-1, with D perhaps matching TRBD1 (6 bases). With the DNA end fitting TRBJ2-7 better, the J assignment may be wrong. The CDR3 consists of 15 residues. Germline-derived CDR1 and CDR2 are MNHEY and SVGAGI. CDR3 in DNA: TGTGCCAGCAGTTACTCTCCAGGGGCTCCCAATGAGCAGTACTTC. It specifies CASSYSPGAPNEQYF.

A note on this clonotype: Possible read error: a much larger clone is one base away. V usage is TRBV9 and J usage is TRBJ2-3; 10 nucleotides align to TRBD2. This CDR3 spans 17 amino acids. The germline V gene has CDR1 SGDLS and CDR2 YYNGEE. The CDR3 DNA sequence: TGTGCCGGCAGCGTAGGTAGCGGGGGGTCGGGAGGAGATACGCAGTATTTT. The encoded protein is CAGSVGSGGSGGDTQYF.

This clonotype was counted at least ten times. The chain employs TRBV5-1 and TRBJ2-3; TRBD2 is a possible D gene (5 bases). Trimming stripped 0 bases from V and 4 bases from J, with 12 bases between. The CDR3 spans 15 residues. Germline V gene lookup returns CDR1 SGHRS and CDR2 YFSETQ. The CDR3 sequence is CASSLAAAGPDTQYF. CDR3 DNA sequence: TGCGCCAGCAGCTTGGCCGCGGCGGGTCCAGATACGCAGTATTTT.

About this clonotype itself: One end of the junction fails to match germline, which may point to a read error. CDR3 residues: CASNPARGPSGYGYAF. In DNA form, the CDR3 reads TGTGCCAGCAACCCTGCCCGTGGGCCCTCGGGGTATGGCTACGCCTTC. The rearrangement joins TRBV7-2 to TRBJ1-2; D is unclear. CDR1 and CDR2 from the germline V gene are SGHTA and FQGNSA. The CDR3 runs to 16 residues.

There are many counts of this clonotype. Being one base from a much bigger clone, this may be a read error. The CDR3 reads CASSPSNGPYNEQYF. CDR3 DNA sequence: TGTGCCAGCAGCCCCTCGAACGGTCCCTACAATGAGCAGTACTTC. This chain joins TRBV14 and TRBJ2-1; unclear D gene. The tail of the sequence fits TRBJ2-7 better, so the J call may be wrong. Germline V lookup: CDR1 SGHDN, CDR2 FVKESK. The CDR3 consists of 15 residues.

A note on this clonotype: A much larger clone is a single base away; this may be a read error. The V gene is TRBV20-1, the J gene TRBJ2-1; 7 bases align to TRBD2. The DNA matches TRBJ2-7 better at its end, which makes the J call doubtful. The CDR3 consists of 14 residues. Germline V gene sequence: CDR1 DFQATT, CDR2 SNEGSKA (reference sequence). CDR3 residues: CSAPAGSSYNEQYF. CDR3 nucleotide sequence: TGCAGTGCTCCAGCGGGGAGCTCCTACAATGAGCAGTACTTC.

The sample holds many counts of this clonotype. The CDR3 here is CASSPAGTVNEKLFF. As DNA, the CDR3 is TGTGCCAGCAGCCCAGCCGGGACGGTGAATGAAAAACTGTTTTTT. The rearrangement links TRBV5-6 to TRBJ1-4; D perhaps matches TRBD1 (5 bases). This CDR3 contains 15 residues. V shed 4 bases and J shed 5 bases, with 15 bases lying between them. CDR1 is SGHDT, CDR2 YYEEEE, per germline.